This record looks at one TCR beta chain sequence and its context. In the authors' workflow: Reference gene primer amplification yielded estimated nucleated cell counts. The method was immunoSEQ multiplex PCR; TCRdb's version includes in-frame clones alone and lacks a portion of them. V, J and clone size derive from that table, while D and trimming were established from the DNA sequence. The sample has approximately 250,000 clones, about 84% seen once. Germline lookup yields CDR1 GTSNPN and CDR2 SVGIG (reference sequence). Trimming took 6 bases from V and 8 from J, leaving 14 bases between them. CDR3 length: 13 residues. The data were obtained in a study of blood T cell repertoires in COVID-19. Whole-study context: Researchers got acute and convalescent COVID-19 samples from the United States, Italy and Spain.

The clonotype comes from a woman over 75 with COVID-19, enrolled during active disease. J is TRBJ1-6 and V is TRBV30; D unresolved. Sequences were obtained from peripheral blood. In DNA form, the CDR3 reads TGTGCCTGCAGCGGTAACCCCGATTCACCCCTCCACTTT. Amino acid sequence: CACSGNPDSPLHF. Combining the CDR3 with reference TRBV30 and TRBJ1-6 gives the whole variable domain SQTIHQWPATLVQPVGSPLSLECTVEGTSNPNLYWYRQAAGRGLQLLFYSVGIGQISSEVPQNLSASRPQDRQFILSSKKLLLSDSGFYLCACSGNPDSPLHFGNGTRLTVT.